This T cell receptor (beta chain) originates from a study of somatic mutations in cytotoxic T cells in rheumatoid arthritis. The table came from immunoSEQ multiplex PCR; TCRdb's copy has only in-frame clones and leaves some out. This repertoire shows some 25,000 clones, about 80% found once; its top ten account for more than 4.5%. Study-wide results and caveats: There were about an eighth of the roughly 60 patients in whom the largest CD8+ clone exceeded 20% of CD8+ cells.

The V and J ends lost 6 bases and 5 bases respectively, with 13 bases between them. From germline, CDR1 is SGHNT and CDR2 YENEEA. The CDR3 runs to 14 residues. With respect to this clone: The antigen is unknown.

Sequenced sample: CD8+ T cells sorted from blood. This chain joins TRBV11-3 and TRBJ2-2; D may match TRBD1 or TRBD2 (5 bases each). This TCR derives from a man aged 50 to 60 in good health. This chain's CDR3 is CASRGETGTGELFF. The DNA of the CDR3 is TGTGCCAGCAGGGGGGAAACCGGGACCGGGGAGCTGTTTTTT.